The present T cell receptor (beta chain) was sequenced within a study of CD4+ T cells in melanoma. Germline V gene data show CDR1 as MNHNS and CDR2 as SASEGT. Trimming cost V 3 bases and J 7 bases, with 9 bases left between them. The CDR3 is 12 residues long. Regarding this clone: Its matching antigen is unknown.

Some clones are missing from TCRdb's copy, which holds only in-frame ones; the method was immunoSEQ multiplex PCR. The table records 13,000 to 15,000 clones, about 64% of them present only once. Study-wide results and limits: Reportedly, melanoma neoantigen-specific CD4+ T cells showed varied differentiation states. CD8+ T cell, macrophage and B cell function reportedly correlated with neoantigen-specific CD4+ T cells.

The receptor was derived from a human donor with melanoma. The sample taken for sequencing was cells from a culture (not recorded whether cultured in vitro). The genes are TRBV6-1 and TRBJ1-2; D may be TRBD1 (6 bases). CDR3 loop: CASSETGFGYTF. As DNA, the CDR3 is TGTGCCAGCAGTGAGACAGGTTTTGGCTACACCTTC.